The 18 T cell receptor beta chains reported below all come from one sample, sequenced in a study of T-cell reconstitution after alpha-beta-depleted transplantation in children. TCRbeta library construction was performed incorporating unique molecular identifiers. TCRdb called the PCR reads again in MiXCR, with one record for every CDR3 protein. Of roughly 310,000 distinct CDR3 sequences detected, roughly 25% appear once; the ten largest clones hold about 10%. Sequencing used PBMCs, mostly from graft donor cells, obtained 180 days after TCRalphabeta/CD19-depleted stem cell transplant. Receptor source: a male patient younger than 18 who had a stem cell transplant for acute lymphoblastic leukemia, so the T cells may come from the graft donor.

This clonotype showed up just a few times. The CDR3 here is CASSPRPGISNQPQHF. As DNA, the CDR3 is TGTGCCAGCAGCCCGAGGCCGGGAATAAGCAATCAGCCCCAGCATTTT. The chain couples TRBV3-1 to TRBJ1-5, with D unresolved. Germline V CDR1 and CDR2: LGHDT, YNNKEL (reference sequence). V gave up 4 bases and J gave up 1 base, with 14 bases separating them. The CDR3 is made up of 16 amino acids.

The gene calls are TRBV5-6 and TRBJ1-4, with a possible D match to TRBD1 (6 bases). CDR1 is SGHDT and CDR2 is YYEEEE in the germline V gene. V lost 1 base and J 4 bases, leaving 17 bases between the germline ends. The CDR3 runs 17 residues. The CDR3: CASSLKGSGQLNEKLFF. CDR3 DNA sequence: TGTGCCAGCAGCTTGAAGGGCTCGGGACAACTTAATGAAAAACTGTTTTTT.

In its sample, this clonotype was seen many times. This rearrangement joins TRBV7-6 to TRBJ2-7; D call uncertain. The CDR3 extends over 14 amino acids. Trimming left V 5 bases short and J 2 bases short, with 13 bases between. The germline gives CDR1 SGHVS, CDR2 FNYEAQ. The CDR3 loop is CASSLDSPAYEQYF. DNA of the CDR3: TGTGCCAGCAGCCTTGACTCGCCCGCCTACGAGCAGTACTTC.

This clonotype showed up many times. An end of the junction differs from the germline gene, which may be a read error. The chain carries TRBV4-1 and TRBJ2-1, with TRBD2 identical over 11 bases. CDR1 is MGHRA, CDR2 YSYEKL, per germline. This CDR3 contains 14 residues. In nucleotides, the CDR3 is TGTGCCAGCAGCTTAGCGGGAGGGAACAATGAGCAGTTCTTC. Protein sequence: CASSLAGGNNEQFF.

The chain couples TRBV12-3 or TRBV12-4 to TRBJ1-6; D might be TRBD1 (5 bases). This CDR3 comprises 15 residues. The V end was cut by 3 bases, the J end by 10 bases, with 16 bases between. The CDR3: CASSFRHPRDSPLHF. CDR3 DNA sequence: TGTGCCAGCAGTTTTAGACACCCGAGGGACTCACCCCTCCACTTT.

This chain links TRBV27 with TRBJ2-7, with a tentative D call TRBD2 (6 bases). The V end lost 5 bases, the J end lost 7 bases, and 18 bases lay between the germline ends. CDR1 is MNHEY, CDR2 SMNVEV, per germline (reference sequence). CDR3 length: 14 residues. CDR3 protein: CASSPSRLVGEQYF. The DNA of the CDR3 is TGTGCCAGCAGTCCCTCCCGACTAGTGGGTGAGCAGTACTTC.

This clonotype appeared a few times. The chain carries TRBV11-1 and TRBJ2-7; TRBD2 agrees at 8 bases. The CDR3 has 15 amino acids. V lost 3 bases, J lost 4 bases, and 8 bases stayed unmatched. Germline V lookup: CDR1 SGHAT, CDR2 FQDESV (reference sequence). CDR3: CASSFQVQREYEQYF. The CDR3 DNA sequence: TGTGCCAGCAGCTTCCAGGTCCAGCGGGAGTACGAGCAGTACTTC.

This chain uses TRBV7-2 with TRBJ2-5; D possibly uses TRBD1 or TRBD2 (5 bases each). Between the trimmed V and J ends, which lost 0 bases and 2 bases, there was a span of 16 bases. In germline, CDR1 is SGHTA, CDR2 FQGNSA. This CDR3 is 17 amino acids long. This CDR3 reads CASSLAVGRGAQETQYF. CDR3 coding DNA: TGTGCCAGCAGCTTAGCGGTGGGGAGAGGGGCTCAAGAGACCCAGTACTTC.

This sequence joins TRBV20-1 and TRBJ2-1, with D maybe TRBD1 (5 bases). Germline CDR1 reads DFQATT; CDR2 reads SNEGSKA (reference sequence). Trimming left V 5 bases short and J 9 bases short, with 11 bases between. This CDR3 has 11 amino acids. The CDR3 is CSAGAEFEQFF. CDR3 bases: TGCAGTGCTGGGGCTGAGTTTGAGCAGTTCTTC.

J is TRBJ2-7 and V is TRBV21-1; TRBD1, as called in the table, went unchecked against the DNA. TRBV21-1 is designated a pseudogene. This CDR3 comprises 18 residues. CDR3 in DNA: TGTGCCAGCAGCTCTCACGGGGGGTCGGGACAAGGGGCCTACGAGCAGTACTTC. Translation: CASSSHGGSGQGAYEQYF.

The chain links TRBV13 to TRBJ1-6; 10 nucleotides agree with TRBD1. Trimming took 5 bases from V and 14 from J; bases not matched to a gene: 9. Germline values: CDR1 PRHDT, CDR2 FYEKMQ (reference sequence). The CDR3 covers 14 residues. The CDR3 protein is CASSPDRGRRSLHF. CDR3 in DNA: TGTGCCAGCAGCCCAGACAGGGGGCGACGGTCCCTCCACTTT.

The CDR3 protein is CASSLLPVGSGSTGELFF. DNA of the CDR3: TGCGCCAGCAGCTTGCTCCCAGTGGGTAGCGGGAGCACCGGGGAGCTGTTTTTT. The V gene is TRBV5-1, the J gene TRBJ2-2, with 9 bases lining up with TRBD2. V dropped 1 base and J dropped 4; count of bases not matched to a gene: 11. This CDR3 region has 18 residues. The germline CDR1 and CDR2 sequences are SGHRS and YFSETQ.

This clonotype appeared a few times. The chain employs TRBV4-1 and TRBJ2-7; D is unclear. Germline V gives CDR1 MGHRA, CDR2 YSYEKL. The germline V and J ends were trimmed by 1 base and 1 base, with 8 bases remaining between them. This CDR3 comprises 14 residues. The CDR3 bases are TGCGCCAGCAGCCAAGGTGACATTTCCTACGAGCAGTACTTC. This codes for CASSQGDISYEQYF.

The J gene is TRBJ2-7, the V gene TRBV7-9; 7 nucleotides agree with TRBD1. Per germline, CDR1 SEHNR and CDR2 FQNEAQ (reference sequence). V was clipped by 6 bases and J by 2 bases; unmatched bases: 7. The CDR3 sequence is 14 residues long. The DNA of the CDR3 is TGTGCCAGCAGACCACCCGGGACAGCCTACGAGCAGTACTTC. Protein: CASRPPGTAYEQYF.

Points on this clonotype: A much larger clone lies one base from this, so it may be a read error. The chain has TRBV7-9 and TRBJ2-5, with TRBD1 matching over 10 bases. The CDR3 runs 13 residues. The V and J ends lost 5 bases and 4 bases, in that order; junction bases with no gene match: 1. Germline CDR1 SEHNR, CDR2 FQNEAQ (reference sequence). The CDR3 sequence is CASSGDRGETQYF. As DNA, the CDR3 is TGTGCCAGCAGCGGGGACAGGGGAGAGACCCAGTACTTC.

V is TRBV14 and J is TRBJ2-4; unclear D gene. The V end lost 0 bases, the J end lost 12 bases, and 12 bases lay between the germline ends. Germline CDR1 is SGHDN and CDR2 is FVKESK. CDR3 length: 13 amino acids. The CDR3 DNA is TGTGCCAGCAGCCAAGATACGGGTTATGCTCAGTACTTC. Translation gives CASSQDTGYAQYF.

This sequence joins TRBV14 and TRBJ2-7; D is perhaps TRBD2 (6 bases). The V end lost 1 base, the J end lost 3 bases, and 16 bases lay between the germline ends. The CDR3 has 16 amino acids. Germline V gene sequence: CDR1 SGHDN, CDR2 FVKESK. The CDR3 loop is CASSQAGLPTVYEQYF. The CDR3 DNA reads as TGTGCCAGCAGCCAAGCGGGACTCCCAACAGTCTACGAGCAGTACTTC.

This clonotype was found a few times. The V call is TRBV5-1, the J call TRBJ2-3, with D possibly TRBD1 on 5 matching bases. V lost 7 bases, J lost 0 bases, and 12 bases lay in between. The germline CDR1 and CDR2 sequences are SGHRS and YFSETQ. The CDR3 extends over 14 amino acids. The CDR3 DNA reads TGCGCCAGCGGAAGACAGCCTAGCACAGATACGCAGTATTTT. Residues: CASGRQPSTDTQYF.